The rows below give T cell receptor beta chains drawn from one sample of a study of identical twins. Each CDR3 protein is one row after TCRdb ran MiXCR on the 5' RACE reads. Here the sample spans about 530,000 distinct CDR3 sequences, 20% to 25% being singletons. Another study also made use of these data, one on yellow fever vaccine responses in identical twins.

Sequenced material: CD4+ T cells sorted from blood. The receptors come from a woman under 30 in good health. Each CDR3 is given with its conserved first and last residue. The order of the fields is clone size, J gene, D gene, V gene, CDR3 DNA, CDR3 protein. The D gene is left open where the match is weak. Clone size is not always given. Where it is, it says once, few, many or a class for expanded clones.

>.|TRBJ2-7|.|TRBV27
TGTGCCAGCAGTTTGGGGAACACTCCCTACGAGCAGTACTTC
CASSLGNTPYEQYF
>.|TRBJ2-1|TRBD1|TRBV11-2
TGTGCCAGCAGCTCGAATCCCGGGACAGCAAATGAGCAGTTCTTC
CASSSNPGTANEQFF
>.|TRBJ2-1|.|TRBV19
TGTGCCAGTAGTATCGCGCTCACAAAACGATGGGATATAGCCTACAATGAGCAGTTCTTC
CASSIALTKRWDIAYNEQFF
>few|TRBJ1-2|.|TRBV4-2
TGTGCCAGCAGTCTCGACCGAACTTTTCTTTATGGCTACACCTTC
CASSLDRTFLYGYTF
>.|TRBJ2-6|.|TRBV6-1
TGTGCCAGCGGGGGGGGCGCATTGGTTGAGGCCAACGTCCTGACTTTC
CASGGGALVEANVLTF
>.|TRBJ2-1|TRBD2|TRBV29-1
TGCAGCGGTGGTAGCGGGAGTGTCAACAATGAGCAGTTCTTC
CSGGSGSVNNEQFF
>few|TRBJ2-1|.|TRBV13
TGTGCCAGCAGCCCTGACGGGGGCCTTGGGGATGAGCAGTTCTTC
CASSPDGGLGDEQFF
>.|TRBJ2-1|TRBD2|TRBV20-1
TGCAGTGCTAGGACGCTAGCGGGAGGCTCCTACAATGAGCAGTTCTTC
CSARTLAGGSYNEQFF
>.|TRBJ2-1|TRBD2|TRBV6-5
TGTGCCAGCAGTTACGCCGGGACTAGCGGGAGTAGCGATGAGCAGTTCTTC
CASSYAGTSGSSDEQFF
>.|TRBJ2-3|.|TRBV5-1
TGCGCCAGCAGCTGGGAACGGGGCCAGCGTGATACGCAGTATTTT
CASSWERGQRDTQYF
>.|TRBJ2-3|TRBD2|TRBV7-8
TGTGGCAGCAGCTTAGCTGGGACTAGTGGAATAGATACGCAGTATTTT
CGSSLAGTSGIDTQYF
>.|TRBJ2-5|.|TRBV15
TGTGCCACCAGCCTCGCCGGGCAGGGTCAAGAGACCCAGTACTTC
CATSLAGQGQETQYF
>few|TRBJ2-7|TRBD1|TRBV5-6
TGTGCCAGCAGCTTCCGGGACAGACCATACGAGCAGTACTTC
CASSFRDRPYEQYF
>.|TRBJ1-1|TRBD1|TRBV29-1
TGCAGCGTTGACAGGGGGCAAAAGAACACTGAAGCTTTCTTT
CSVDRGQKNTEAFF
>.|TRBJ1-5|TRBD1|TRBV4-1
TGCGCCAGCAGCCAATTAACAGGGGGAATTCAGCCCCAGCATTTT
CASSQLTGGIQPQHF
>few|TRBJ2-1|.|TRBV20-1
TGCAGTGCTAGAGTCGGGACGAAGACCTACAATGAGCAGTTCTTC
CSARVGTKTYNEQFF
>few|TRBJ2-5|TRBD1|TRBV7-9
TGTGCCAGCAGCTTGGCGGGGACAGGGAATTTGGAGACCCAGTACTTC
CASSLAGTGNLETQYF
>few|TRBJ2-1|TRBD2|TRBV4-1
TGCGCCAGCAGCCAAGGACTAGCGGGGGTTGAGGAGCAGTTCTTC
CASSQGLAGVEEQFF
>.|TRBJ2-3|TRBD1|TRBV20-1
TGCAGTGCTAGCCGCCCGACAGGGTTAGGGGGAGATACGCAGTATTTT
CSASRPTGLGGDTQYF
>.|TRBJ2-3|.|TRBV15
TGTGCCACCAGTGAGAAGAGCACAGATACGCAGTATTTT
CATSEKSTDTQYF
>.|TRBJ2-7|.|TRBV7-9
TGTGCCAGCAGCTTAGCGCTCGGTAGCGCTACCTACGAGCAGTACTTC
CASSLALGSATYEQYF
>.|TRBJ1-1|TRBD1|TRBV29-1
TGCAGCGTTGCAGGTTTCCGAGGGGGCGGATCGACTGAAGCTTTCTTT
CSVAGFRGGGSTEAFF
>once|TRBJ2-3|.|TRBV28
TGTGCCAGCAGCCGGTCGGACGCCGGCACAGATACGCAGTATTTT
CASSRSDAGTDTQYF
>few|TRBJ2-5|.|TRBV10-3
TGTGCCATCAGTGATCACAAAGAGACCCAGTACTTC
CAISDHKETQYF
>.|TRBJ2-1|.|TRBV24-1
TGTGCCACCAGTGATGGGGGAGTACCCTGGGGAAATGAGCAGTTCTTC
CATSDGGVPWGNEQFF
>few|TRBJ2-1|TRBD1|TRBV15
TGTGCCACCAGCACCCTGGACAGGGCCCGACAAAATGAGCAGTTCTTC
CATSTLDRARQNEQFF
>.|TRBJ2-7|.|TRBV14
TGTGCCAGCAGTCGATCAGGGTTCTACGAGCAGTACTTC
CASSRSGFYEQYF
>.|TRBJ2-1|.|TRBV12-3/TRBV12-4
TGTGCCAGCAGTCGAAGGGGATACAATGAGCAGTTCTTC
CASSRRGYNEQFF
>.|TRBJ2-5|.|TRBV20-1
TGCAGTGCTACCAGCGGAGGCGGGGCCAAAGAGACCCAGTACTTC
CSATSGGGAKETQYF
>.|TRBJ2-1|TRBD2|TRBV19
TGTGCCAGTAGTCCCGAGGGACTAGCAGAACACTCCTACAATGAGCAGTTCTTC
CASSPEGLAEHSYNEQFF
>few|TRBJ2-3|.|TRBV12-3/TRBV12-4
TGTGCCAGCAGTTTAGTAGAGAGGGGAGATACGCAGTATTTT
CASSLVERGDTQYF
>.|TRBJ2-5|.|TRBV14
TGTGCCAGCAGCCAAGATTTCGTGCGGGAGACCCAGTACTTC
CASSQDFVRETQYF
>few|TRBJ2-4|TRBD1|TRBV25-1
TGTGCCAGCAGTGGGGGACAGGGGGCCAAAAACATTCAGTACTTC
CASSGGQGAKNIQYF
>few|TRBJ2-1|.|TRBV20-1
TGCAGTGCTAGAGGGGGGATGAGCTCCTACAATGAGCAGTTCTTC
CSARGGMSSYNEQFF
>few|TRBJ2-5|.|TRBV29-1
TGCAGCGTTGAAGTAACAGCGGAGACCCAGTACTTC
CSVEVTAETQYF
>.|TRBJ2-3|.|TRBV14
TGTGCCAGCAGCCCAGCACGTTACCCCACAGATACGCAGTATTTT
CASSPARYPTDTQYF
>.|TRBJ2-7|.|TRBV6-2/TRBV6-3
TGTGCCAGCAGTTACGGGGGCGGGATTTCTACCTACGAGCAGTACTTC
CASSYGGGISTYEQYF
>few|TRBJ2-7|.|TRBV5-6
TGTGCCAGCAGCTTGTACGGGGGAAGCTCCTACGAGCAGTACTTC
CASSLYGGSSYEQYF
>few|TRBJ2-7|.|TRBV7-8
TGTGCCAGCAGCTTGAGGACAATCGGCGAGCAGTACTTC
CASSLRTIGEQYF
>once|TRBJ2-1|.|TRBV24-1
TGTGCCGCCTGTGATTTGCGAGGCCCCAGGGACATCCAGAGCTCCTACAATGAGCAGTTCTTC
CAACDLRGPRDIQSSYNEQFF
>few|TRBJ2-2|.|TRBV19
TGTGCCAGTAGTCCCACCGCCGCGATGGGCGGGGAGCTGTTTTTT
CASSPTAAMGGELFF
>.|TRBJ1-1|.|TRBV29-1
TGCAGCGGGGTCCAGGGAGGCCAAAACACTGAAGCTTTCTTT
CSGVQGGQNTEAFF
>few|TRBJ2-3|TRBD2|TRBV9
TGTGCCAGCAGCGTGGCGGGAGGTGTAGATACGCAGTATTTT
CASSVAGGVDTQYF
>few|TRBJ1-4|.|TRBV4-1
TGCGCCAGCAGCCAAGATCAGGGGTATAATGAAAAACTGTTTTTT
CASSQDQGYNEKLFF
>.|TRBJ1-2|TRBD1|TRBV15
TGTGCCACCAGCAGACCGGGACAGCTCCGCTATGGCTACACCTTC
CATSRPGQLRYGYTF
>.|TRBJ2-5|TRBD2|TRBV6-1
TGTGCCTCCTTGAGTAGCGGGATGGAGACCCAGTACTTC
CASLSSGMETQYF
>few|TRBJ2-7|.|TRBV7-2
TGTGCCAGCAGCTTAGGCTTACCGGGAGCTGAGCAGTACTTC
CASSLGLPGAEQYF